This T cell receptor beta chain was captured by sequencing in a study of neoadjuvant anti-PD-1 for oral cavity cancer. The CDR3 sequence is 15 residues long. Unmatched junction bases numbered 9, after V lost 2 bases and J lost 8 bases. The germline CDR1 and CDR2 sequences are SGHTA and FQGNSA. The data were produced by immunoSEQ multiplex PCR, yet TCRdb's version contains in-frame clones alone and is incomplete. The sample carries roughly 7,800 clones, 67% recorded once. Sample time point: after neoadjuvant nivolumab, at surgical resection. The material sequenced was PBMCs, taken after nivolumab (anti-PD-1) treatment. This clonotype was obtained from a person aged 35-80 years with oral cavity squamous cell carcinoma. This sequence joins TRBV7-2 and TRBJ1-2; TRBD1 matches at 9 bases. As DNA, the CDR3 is TGTGCCAGCAGCTTATCCCGGACAGGGGTTGAAGGCTACACCTTC. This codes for CASSLSRTGVEGYTF.